This T cell receptor (beta chain) was recovered during a study of T cells in Graves' hyperthyroidism and ophthalmopathy. At the level of the study: Peripheral blood was acquired at first diagnosis, ahead of any therapy whatsoever. Overall study results and limits: With a median lead of 6.5 months before onset, the model predicted ophthalmopathy.

The sample holds many counts of this clonotype. The antigen is unknown. Amplification of TCR beta CDR3 regions was performed using RNA transcripts as template. Carried out on the TCR CDR3, a first-round RT-PCR used the HTBI primer set. TCRdb re-called the multiplex PCR reads with MiXCR, one entry per CDR3 protein. The sample has some 510,000 distinct CDR3 sequences; about 20% are singletons. The length of the CDR3 is 16 residues. V lost 4 bases to trimming and J lost 7 bases; unmatched junction nucleotides: 14. The germline V gene encodes CDR1 MDHEN and CDR2 SYDVKM. The clonotype originates from a man aged 18 to 30 with Graves' hyperthyroidism. Sequenced input: blood. The V call is TRBV28, the J call TRBJ1-2; TRBD1 agrees at 8 bases. The CDR3 here is CASSYAFGQGLRGYTF. Written as DNA, the CDR3 is TGTGCCAGCAGTTACGCTTTCGGACAGGGACTTCGTGGCTACACCTTC.